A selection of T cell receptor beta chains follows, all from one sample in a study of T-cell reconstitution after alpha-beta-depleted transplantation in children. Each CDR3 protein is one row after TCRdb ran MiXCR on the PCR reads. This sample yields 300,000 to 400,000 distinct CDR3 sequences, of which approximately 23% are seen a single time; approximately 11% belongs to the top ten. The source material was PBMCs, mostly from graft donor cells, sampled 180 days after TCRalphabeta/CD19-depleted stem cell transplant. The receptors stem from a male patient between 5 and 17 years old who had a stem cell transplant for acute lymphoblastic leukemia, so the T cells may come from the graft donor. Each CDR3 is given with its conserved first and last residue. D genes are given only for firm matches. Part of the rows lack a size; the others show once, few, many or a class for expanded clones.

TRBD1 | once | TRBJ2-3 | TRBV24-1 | CATSDSDRGGTDTQYF | TGTGCCACCAGTGACTCGGACAGGGGGGGCACAGATACGCAGTATTTT
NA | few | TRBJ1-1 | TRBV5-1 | CASSRLGNTEAFF | TGCGCCAGCAGCAGACTCGGGAACACTGAAGCTTTCTTT
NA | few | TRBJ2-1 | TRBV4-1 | CASSPTPHPGASYNEQFF | TGCGCCAGCAGCCCAACCCCCCACCCAGGGGCCTCCTACAATGAGCAGTTCTTC
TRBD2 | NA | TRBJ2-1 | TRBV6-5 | CASSYAPSGGTDYNEQFF | TGTGCCAGCAGTTACGCGCCCTCGGGAGGAACCGACTACAATGAGCAGTTCTTC
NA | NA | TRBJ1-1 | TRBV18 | CASSPAGTNTEAFF | TGTGCCAGCTCACCAGCAGGTACGAACACTGAAGCTTTCTTT
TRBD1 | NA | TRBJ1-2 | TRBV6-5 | CASSYPGQASWAPNYGYTF | TGTGCCAGCAGTTATCCCGGACAGGCCTCTTGGGCTCCTAACTATGGCTACACCTTC
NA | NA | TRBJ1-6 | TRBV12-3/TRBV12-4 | CASTWRGFNSPLHF | TGTGCCAGCACCTGGAGGGGATTTAATTCACCCCTCCACTTT
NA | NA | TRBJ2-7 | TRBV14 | CASSQLYETSFYEQYF | TGTGCCAGCAGCCAACTATATGAGACCAGCTTCTACGAGCAGTACTTC
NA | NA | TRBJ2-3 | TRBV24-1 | CATSDISGAYTDTQYF | TGTGCCACCAGTGATATTTCGGGGGCCTACACAGATACGCAGTATTTT
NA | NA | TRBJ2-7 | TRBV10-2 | CASSELGHLSYEQYF | TGCGCCAGCAGTGAGTTGGGACACCTCTCCTACGAGCAGTACTTC
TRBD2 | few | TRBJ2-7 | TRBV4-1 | CASSQVEAGAYRYEQYF | TGCGCCAGCAGCCAAGTCGAAGCGGGAGCGTACCGTTACGAGCAGTACTTC
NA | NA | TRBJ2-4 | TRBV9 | CASSPEWATSAKNIQYF | TGTGCCAGCAGCCCCGAGTGGGCAACTTCAGCCAAAAACATTCAGTACTTC
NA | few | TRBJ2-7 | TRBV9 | CASSNARRSGQAEQYF | TGTGCCAGCAGCAACGCAAGGAGAAGCGGCCAAGCAGAGCAGTACTTC
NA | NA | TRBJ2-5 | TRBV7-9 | CASSPGRGGQETQYF | TGTGCCAGCAGCCCCGGAAGGGGGGGCCAAGAGACCCAGTACTTC
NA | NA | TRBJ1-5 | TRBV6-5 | CASSYVWSGDQPQHF | TGTGCCAGCAGTTACGTTTGGTCAGGGGATCAGCCCCAGCATTTT
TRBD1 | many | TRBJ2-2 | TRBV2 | CASRDTGGGELFF | TGTGCCAGCAGGGACACAGGGGGGGGGGAGCTGTTTTTT
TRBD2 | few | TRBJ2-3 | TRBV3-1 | CASSPLNSGNSDTQYF | TGTGCCAGCAGCCCCCTGAATAGCGGGAACTCAGATACGCAGTATTTT
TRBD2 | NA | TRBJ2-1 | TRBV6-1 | CASTGLAGGLSYNEQFF | TGTGCCAGCACGGGACTAGCGGGAGGCCTATCCTACAATGAGCAGTTCTTC
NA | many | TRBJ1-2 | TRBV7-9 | CASSLVLYGYTF | TGTGCCAGCAGCTTGGTCCTCTATGGCTACACCTTC
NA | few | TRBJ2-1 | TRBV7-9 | CASSLGSSIYNEQFF | TGTGCCAGCAGCCTCGGGAGTTCTATCTACAATGAGCAGTTCTTC
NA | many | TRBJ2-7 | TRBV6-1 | CASSGGRDLGEQYF | TGTGCCAGCAGTGGAGGACGGGACCTCGGCGAGCAGTACTTC
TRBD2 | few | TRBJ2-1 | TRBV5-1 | CASSFGGTPLIEQFF | TGCGCCAGCAGCTTCGGGGGGACCCCCTTAATTGAGCAGTTCTTC
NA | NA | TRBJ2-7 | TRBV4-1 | CASSQEDGAHQTYEQYF | TGCGCCAGCAGCCAAGAGGACGGGGCCCATCAAACGTACGAGCAGTACTTC
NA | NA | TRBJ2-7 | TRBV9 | CASSVGQGLIYEQYF | TGTGCCAGCAGCGTAGGCCAGGGGCTTATCTACGAGCAGTACTTC
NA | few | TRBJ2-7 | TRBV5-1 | CASSSPRGYYEQYF | TGCGCCAGCAGCTCGCCAAGAGGCTACTACGAGCAGTACTTC
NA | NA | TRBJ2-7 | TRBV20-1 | CSASSWNEQYF | TGCAGTGCTAGTAGCTGGAACGAGCAGTACTTC
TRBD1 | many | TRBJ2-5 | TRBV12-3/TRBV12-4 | CASSLSGGGETQYF | TGTGCCAGCAGTTTATCAGGGGGCGGAGAGACCCAGTACTTC
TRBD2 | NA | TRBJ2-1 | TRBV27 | CASSPRTSGGNEQFF | TGTGCCAGCAGTCCGAGGACTAGCGGAGGGAATGAGCAGTTCTTC
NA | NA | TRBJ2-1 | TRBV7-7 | CASSLNEGYEQFF | TGTGCCAGCAGCTTAAATGAGGGTTATGAGCAGTTCTTC
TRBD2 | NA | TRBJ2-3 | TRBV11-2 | CASTSPGASGRWGADTQYF | TGTGCCAGCACCTCCCCCGGGGCTAGCGGGAGATGGGGAGCAGATACGCAGTATTTT
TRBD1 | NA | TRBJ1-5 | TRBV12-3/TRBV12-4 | CASSGGWAGQGYQPQHF | TGTGCCAGCAGCGGGGGGTGGGCCGGACAGGGGTATCAGCCCCAGCATTTT
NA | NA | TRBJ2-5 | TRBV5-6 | CASSLVPSVETQYF | TGTGCCAGCAGCTTGGTCCCCAGTGTTGAGACCCAGTACTTC
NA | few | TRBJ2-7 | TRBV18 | CASSPHIVGPNEQYF | TGTGCCAGCTCGCCTCATATCGTAGGTCCGAACGAGCAGTACTTC
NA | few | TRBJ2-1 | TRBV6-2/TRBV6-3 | CASSYRRGPYNEQFF | TGTGCCAGCAGTTACAGGCGGGGACCCTACAATGAGCAGTTCTTC
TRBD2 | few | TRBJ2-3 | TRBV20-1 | CSAKSDGRGTDTQYF | TGCAGTGCTAAAAGTGACGGGAGGGGGACAGATACGCAGTATTTT
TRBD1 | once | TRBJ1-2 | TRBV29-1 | CSVHRGLSGYTF | TGCAGCGTCCACAGGGGATTAAGTGGCTACACCTTC
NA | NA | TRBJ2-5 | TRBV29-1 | CSVGKETQYF | TGCAGCGTCGGAAAAGAGACCCAGTACTTC